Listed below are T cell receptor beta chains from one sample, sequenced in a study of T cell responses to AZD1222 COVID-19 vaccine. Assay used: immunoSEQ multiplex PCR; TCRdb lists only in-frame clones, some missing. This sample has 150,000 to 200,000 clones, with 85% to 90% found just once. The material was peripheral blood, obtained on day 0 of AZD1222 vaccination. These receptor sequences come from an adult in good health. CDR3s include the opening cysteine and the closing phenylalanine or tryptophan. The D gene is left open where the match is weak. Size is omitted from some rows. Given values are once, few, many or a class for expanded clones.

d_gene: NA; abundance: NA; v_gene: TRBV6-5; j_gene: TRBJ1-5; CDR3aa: CASRRAGLGQPQHF; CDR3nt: TGTGCCAGCAGGAGGGCGGGGTTGGGTCAGCCCCAGCATTTT
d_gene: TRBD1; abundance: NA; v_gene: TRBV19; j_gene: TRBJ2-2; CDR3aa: CASSTTTGYTGELFF; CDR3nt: TGTGCCAGTAGCACGACGACAGGGTACACCGGGGAGCTGTTTTTT
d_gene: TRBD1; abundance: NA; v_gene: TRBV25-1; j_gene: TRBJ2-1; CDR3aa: CATSGTGQNEQFF; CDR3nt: TGTGCCACCTCCGGGACAGGTCAAAATGAGCAGTTCTTC
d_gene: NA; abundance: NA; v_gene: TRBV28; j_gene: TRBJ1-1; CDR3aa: CASSLWSSTEAFF; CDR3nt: TGTGCCAGCAGTTTATGGAGCAGCACTGAAGCTTTCTTT
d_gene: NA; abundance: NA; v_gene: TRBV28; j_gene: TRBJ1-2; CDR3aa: CATSFWGGGYTF; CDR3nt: TGTGCCACCTCTTTTTGGGGCGGGGGCTACACCTTC
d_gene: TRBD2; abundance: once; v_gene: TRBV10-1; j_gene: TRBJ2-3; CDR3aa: CATSGGTDTQYF; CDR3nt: TGCGCCACGAGCGGGGGCACAGATACGCAGTATTTT
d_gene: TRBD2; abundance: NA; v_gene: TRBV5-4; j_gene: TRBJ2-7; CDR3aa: CASSLGLAGGPRFYEQYF; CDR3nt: TGTGCCAGCAGCTTGGGGCTAGCGGGAGGGCCACGATTCTACGAGCAGTACTTC
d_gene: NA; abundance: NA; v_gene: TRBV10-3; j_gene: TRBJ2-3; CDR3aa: CAISESGTDTQYF; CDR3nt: TGTGCCATCAGTGAGTCGGGAACAGATACGCAGTATTTT
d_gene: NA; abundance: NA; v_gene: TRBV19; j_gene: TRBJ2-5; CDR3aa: CASSIMGAETQYF; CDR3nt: TGTGCCAGTAGTATAATGGGCGCAGAGACCCAGTACTTC
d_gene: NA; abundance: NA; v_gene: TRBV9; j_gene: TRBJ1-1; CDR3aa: CASSPSPQGDTEAFF; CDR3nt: TGTGCCAGCAGCCCTTCTCCACAGGGCGACACTGAAGCTTTCTTT
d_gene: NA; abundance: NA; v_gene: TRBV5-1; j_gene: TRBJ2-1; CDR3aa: CASRNLAAYYNEQFF; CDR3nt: TGCGCCAGCAGAAACTTGGCAGCTTACTACAATGAGCAGTTCTTC
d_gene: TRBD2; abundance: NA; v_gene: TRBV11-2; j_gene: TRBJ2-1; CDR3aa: CASSETSGANEQFF; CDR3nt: TGTGCCAGCAGCGAAACTAGCGGGGCCAATGAGCAGTTCTTC
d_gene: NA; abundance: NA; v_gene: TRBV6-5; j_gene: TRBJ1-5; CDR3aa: CASSEGRLSNQPQHF; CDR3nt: TGTGCCAGCAGCGAGGGACGGCTTAGCAATCAGCCCCAGCATTTT
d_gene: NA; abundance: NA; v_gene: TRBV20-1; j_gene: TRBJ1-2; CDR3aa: CSASGNGYTF; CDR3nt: TGCAGTGCTAGTGGGAATGGCTACACCTTC
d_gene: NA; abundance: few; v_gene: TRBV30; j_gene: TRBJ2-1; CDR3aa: CAWSHRANEQFF; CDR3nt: TGTGCCTGGAGCCACAGGGCCAATGAGCAGTTCTTC
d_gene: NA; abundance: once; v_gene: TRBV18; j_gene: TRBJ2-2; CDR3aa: CASSPPGASGELFF; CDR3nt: TGTGCCAGCTCACCACCAGGGGCCAGCGGGGAGCTGTTTTTT
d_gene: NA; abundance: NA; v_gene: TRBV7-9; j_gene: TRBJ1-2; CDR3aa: CASSLVGGVSLRYGYTF; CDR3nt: TGTGCCAGCAGCTTAGTTGGGGGGGTCAGCCTTCGGTATGGCTACACCTTC
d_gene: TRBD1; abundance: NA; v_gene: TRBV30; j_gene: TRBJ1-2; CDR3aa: CAWDRGGTGSYGYTF; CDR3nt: TGTGCCTGGGATAGGGGGGGGACAGGGAGCTATGGCTACACCTTC
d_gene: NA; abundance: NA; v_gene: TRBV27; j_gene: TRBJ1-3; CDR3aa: CASSPIVPTLSGNTIYF; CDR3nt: TGTGCCAGCAGTCCCATAGTGCCGACCCTCTCTGGAAACACCATATATTTT
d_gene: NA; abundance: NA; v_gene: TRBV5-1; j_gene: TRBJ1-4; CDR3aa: CASSGGTGRTNEKLFF; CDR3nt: TGCGCCAGCAGCGGGGGAACAGGGCGGACTAATGAAAAACTGTTTTTT
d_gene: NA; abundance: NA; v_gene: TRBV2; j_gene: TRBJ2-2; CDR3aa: CASARFGPQTNTGELFF; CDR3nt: TGTGCCAGCGCAAGGTTTGGTCCCCAGACGAACACCGGGGAGCTGTTTTTT
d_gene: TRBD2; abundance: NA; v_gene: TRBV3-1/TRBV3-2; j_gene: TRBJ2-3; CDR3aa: CASSQDPGLAGGRGDTQYF; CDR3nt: TGTGCCAGCAGCCAAGATCCCGGACTAGCGGGGGGGCGGGGAGATACGCAGTATTTT
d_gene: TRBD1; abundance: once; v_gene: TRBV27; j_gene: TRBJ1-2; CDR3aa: CASSLSGQGSYGYTF; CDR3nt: TGTGCCAGCAGTTTATCAGGACAGGGGAGCTATGGCTACACCTTC
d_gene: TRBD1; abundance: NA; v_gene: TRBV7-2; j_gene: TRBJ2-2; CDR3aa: CASSPDRGRTGELFF; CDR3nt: TGTGCCAGCAGCCCCGACAGGGGGCGGACCGGGGAGCTGTTTTTT
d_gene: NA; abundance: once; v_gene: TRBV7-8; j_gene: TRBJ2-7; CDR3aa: CASSLAYQGGYEQYF; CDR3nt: TGTGCCAGCAGCTTAGCCTATCAGGGAGGCTACGAGCAGTACTTC
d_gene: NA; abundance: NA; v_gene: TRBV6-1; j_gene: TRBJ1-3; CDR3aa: CASSERDRIIGNTIYF; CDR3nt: TGTGCCAGCAGTGAAAGAGACAGGATAATCGGAAACACCATATATTTT
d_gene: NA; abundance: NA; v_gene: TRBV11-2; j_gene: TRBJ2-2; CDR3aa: CASSPTGVRTGELFF; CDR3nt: TGTGCCAGCAGCCCCACGGGGGTCCGCACCGGGGAGCTGTTTTTT
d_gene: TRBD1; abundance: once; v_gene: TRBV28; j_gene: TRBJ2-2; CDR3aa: CASRMTGTGELFF; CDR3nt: TGTGCCAGCAGGATGACAGGGACCGGGGAGCTGTTTTTT
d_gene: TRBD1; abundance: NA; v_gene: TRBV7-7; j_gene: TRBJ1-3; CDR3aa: CASNRQGSSGNTIYF; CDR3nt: TGTGCTAGCAATCGACAGGGTTCCTCTGGAAACACCATATATTTT
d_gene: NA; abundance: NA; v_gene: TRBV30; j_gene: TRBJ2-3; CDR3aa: CAWIRSPGGGTDTQYF; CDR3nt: TGTGCCTGGATTCGTTCCCCTGGCGGGGGCACAGATACGCAGTATTTT
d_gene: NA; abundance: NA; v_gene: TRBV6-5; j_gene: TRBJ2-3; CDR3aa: CASTHSGGYTDTQYF; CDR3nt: TGTGCCAGCACCCACTCCGGGGGTTACACAGATACGCAGTATTTT
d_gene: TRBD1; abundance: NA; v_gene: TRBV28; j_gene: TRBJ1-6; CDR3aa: CASSSPGQGGSPLHF; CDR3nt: TGTGCCAGCAGTTCCCCGGGACAGGGGGGCTCACCCCTCCACTTT
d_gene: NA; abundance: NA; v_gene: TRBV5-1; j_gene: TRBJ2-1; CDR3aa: CASTKGGGYNEQFF; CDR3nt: TGCGCCAGCACCAAGGGAGGCGGCTACAATGAGCAGTTCTTC
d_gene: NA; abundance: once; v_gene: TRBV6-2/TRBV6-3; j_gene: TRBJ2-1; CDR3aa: CASSGQNNEQFF; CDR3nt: TGTGCCAGCAGTGGACAGAACAATGAGCAGTTCTTC
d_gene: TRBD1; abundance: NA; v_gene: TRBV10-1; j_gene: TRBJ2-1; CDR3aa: CASSFQGDNEQFF; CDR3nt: TGCGCCAGCTCCTTCCAGGGGGACAATGAGCAGTTCTTC
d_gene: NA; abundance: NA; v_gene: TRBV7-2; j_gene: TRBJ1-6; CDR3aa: CASSFWESQNSPLHF; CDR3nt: TGTGCCAGCAGCTTTTGGGAGTCCCAAAATTCACCCCTCCACTTT
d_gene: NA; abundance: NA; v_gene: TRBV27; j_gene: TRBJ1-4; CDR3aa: CASSNQGWANEKLFF; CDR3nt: TGTGCCAGCAGTAACCAGGGATGGGCTAATGAAAAACTGTTTTTT
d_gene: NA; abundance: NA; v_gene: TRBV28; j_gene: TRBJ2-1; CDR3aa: CASSSPGGQDEQFF; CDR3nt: TGTGCCAGCAGTTCGCCTGGGGGGCAGGATGAGCAGTTCTTC
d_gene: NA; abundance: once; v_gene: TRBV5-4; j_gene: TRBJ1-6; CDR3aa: CASSGGHLSWSPLHF; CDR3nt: TGTGCCAGCAGCGGGGGACACCTATCTTGGTCACCCCTCCACTTT
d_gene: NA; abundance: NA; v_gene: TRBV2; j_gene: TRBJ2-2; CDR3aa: CASSGQANTGELFF; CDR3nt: TGTGCCAGCAGTGGGCAGGCGAACACCGGGGAGCTGTTTTTT
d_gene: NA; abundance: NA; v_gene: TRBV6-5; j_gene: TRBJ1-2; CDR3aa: CASTRDGANYGYTF; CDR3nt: TGTGCCAGCACCCGGGACGGAGCTAACTATGGCTACACCTTC
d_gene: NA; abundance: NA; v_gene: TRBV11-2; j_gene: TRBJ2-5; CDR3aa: CASSFGTSEGETQYF; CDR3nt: TGTGCCAGCAGCTTTGGGACCTCGGAGGGGGAGACCCAGTACTTC
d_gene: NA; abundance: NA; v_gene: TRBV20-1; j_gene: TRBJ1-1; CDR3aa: CSASWGGNVNTEAFF; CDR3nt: TGCAGTGCTAGTTGGGGGGGGAACGTGAACACTGAAGCTTTCTTT
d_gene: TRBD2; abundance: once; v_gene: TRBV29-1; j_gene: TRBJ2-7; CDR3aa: CSTKTYSGVYEQYF; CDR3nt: TGCAGCACCAAGACTTACAGCGGGGTCTACGAGCAGTACTTC
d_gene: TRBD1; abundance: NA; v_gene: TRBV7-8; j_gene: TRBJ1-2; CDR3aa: CASSTRTGGGYTF; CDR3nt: TGTGCCAGCAGCACCCGGACAGGGGGTGGCTACACCTTC
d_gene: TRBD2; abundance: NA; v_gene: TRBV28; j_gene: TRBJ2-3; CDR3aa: CASRLAGPTDTQYF; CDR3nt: TGTGCCAGCAGGTTAGCGGGGCCGACAGATACGCAGTATTTT
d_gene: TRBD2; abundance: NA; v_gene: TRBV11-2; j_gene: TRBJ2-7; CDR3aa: CASSLGSGGEQYF; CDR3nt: TGTGCCAGCAGCTTAGGCTCGGGAGGGGAGCAGTACTTC
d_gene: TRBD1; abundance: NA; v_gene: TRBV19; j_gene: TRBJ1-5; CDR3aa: CASSIVIGTGDNQPQHF; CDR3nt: TGTGCCAGTAGTATCGTAATTGGGACAGGGGACAATCAGCCCCAGCATTTT
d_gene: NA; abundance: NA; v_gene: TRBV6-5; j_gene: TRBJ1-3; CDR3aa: CASQGKGNTIYF; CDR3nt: TGTGCCAGCCAGGGAAAGGGAAACACCATATATTTT
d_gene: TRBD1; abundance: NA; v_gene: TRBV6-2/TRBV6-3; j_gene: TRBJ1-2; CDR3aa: CASSPTGDFYGYTF; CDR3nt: TGTGCCAGCAGCCCGACAGGGGACTTCTATGGCTACACCTTC
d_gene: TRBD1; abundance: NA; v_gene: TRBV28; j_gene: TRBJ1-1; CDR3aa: CASSPPRGRMNTEAFF; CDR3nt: TGTGCCAGCAGTCCTCCGAGGGGGCGGATGAACACTGAAGCTTTCTTT
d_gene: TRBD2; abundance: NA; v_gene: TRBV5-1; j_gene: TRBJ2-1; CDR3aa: CASSYDGGTYNEQFF; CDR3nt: TGCGCCAGCAGTTATGACGGGGGGACCTACAATGAGCAGTTCTTC